A selection of T cell receptor beta chains follows, all from one sample in a study of neoadjuvant anti-PD-1 for oral cavity cancer. The data were produced by immunoSEQ multiplex PCR, yet TCRdb's version contains in-frame clones alone and is incomplete. The repertoire holds under 25,000 clones, with 27% as singletons. The sample consisted of tumor tissue, taken after nivolumab (anti-PD-1) treatment. The receptors shown here come from a person aged 35-79 years with oral cavity squamous cell carcinoma. CDR3s include the opening cysteine and the closing phenylalanine or tryptophan. The D gene is left open where the match is weak. The size field is filled for only some rows; it gives once, few, many or a size class.

j_gene	v_gene	d_gene	abundance	CDR3aa	CDR3nt
TRBJ1-1	TRBV27	-	many	CASSFQVNTEAFF	TGTGCCAGCAGTTTTCAGGTGAACACTGAAGCTTTCTTT
TRBJ1-6	TRBV30	-	few	CAWSVHFFGNSPLHF	TGTGCCTGGAGTGTACATTTTTTTGGTAATTCACCCCTCCACTTT
TRBJ1-1	TRBV27	-	-	CASSLSARANTEAFF	TGTGCCAGCAGTTTAAGCGCCAGAGCGAACACTGAAGCTTTCTTT
TRBJ2-5	TRBV25-1	-	-	CASSEWANQETQYF	TGTGCCAGCAGTGAGTGGGCGAATCAAGAGACCCAGTACTTC
TRBJ2-7	TRBV5-1	TRBD1	few	CASSFTAQGDEQYF	TGCGCCAGCAGCTTCACAGCTCAGGGGGACGAGCAGTACTTC
TRBJ2-1	TRBV4-1	-	-	CASSQDRVLTPYNEQFF	TGCGCCAGCAGCCAAGATAGGGTACTCACACCCTACAATGAGCAGTTCTTC
TRBJ2-1	TRBV27	TRBD1	few	CASSPGQVYNEQFF	TGTGCCAGCAGTCCGGGACAGGTATACAATGAGCAGTTCTTC
TRBJ2-5	TRBV11-1	-	-	CASSQRLGHQETQYF	TGTGCCAGCAGCCAGAGACTAGGCCACCAAGAGACCCAGTACTTC
TRBJ2-3	TRBV19	TRBD1	few	CATGTGTDTQYF	TGTGCCACCGGGACAGGGACAGATACGCAGTATTTT
TRBJ1-1	TRBV27	-	few	CASSRGDGYTEAFF	TGTGCCAGCAGCCGGGGGGATGGGTACACTGAAGCTTTCTTT
TRBJ2-5	TRBV7-9	-	few	CASSDRGGQETQYF	TGTGCCAGCAGCGATAGAGGGGGGCAAGAGACCCAGTACTTC
TRBJ1-5	TRBV29-1	-	-	CSVVTGAGGTQPQHF	TGCAGCGTGGTTACCGGGGCCGGAGGAACTCAGCCCCAGCATTTT
TRBJ2-5	TRBV5-4	-	-	CASSMDRYQETQYF	TGTGCCAGCAGCATGGACCGGTACCAAGAGACCCAGTACTTC
TRBJ2-7	TRBV5-6	TRBD1	few	CASSLTAPGQGGYEQYF	TGTGCCAGCAGCCTGACGGCCCCGGGACAGGGGGGCTACGAGCAGTACTTC
TRBJ2-3	TRBV18	-	few	CASSPGLPDTQYF	TGTGCCAGCTCACCGGGACTCCCAGATACGCAGTATTTT
TRBJ2-5	TRBV5-1	-	few	CASSPGPSGGETQYF	TGCGCCAGCAGCCCAGGACCCTCCGGGGGTGAGACCCAGTACTTC
TRBJ2-3	TRBV9	-	-	CASSVGAGTGPTDTQYF	TGTGCCAGCAGCGTAGGCGCAGGAACCGGCCCTACAGATACGCAGTATTTT
TRBJ1-1	TRBV10-2	-	-	CASRTQGGNTEAFF	TGCGCCAGCAGGACACAGGGAGGGAACACTGAAGCTTTCTTT
TRBJ1-1	TRBV25-1	-	-	CASSGQGRLTEAFF	TGTGCCAGCAGTGGGCAGGGAAGGCTCACTGAAGCTTTCTTT
TRBJ2-5	TRBV7-9	-	once	CASEGLGETQYF	TGTGCCAGCGAGGGGTTGGGAGAGACCCAGTACTTC
TRBJ2-7	TRBV19	-	-	CASSISGPYEQYF	TGTGCCAGTAGTATTTCAGGGCCCTACGAGCAGTACTTC
TRBJ2-1	TRBV5-1	-	few	CASSLDGGDLSYNEQFF	TGCGCCAGCAGCTTGGATGGCGGGGATCTCTCCTACAATGAGCAGTTCTTC
TRBJ2-3	TRBV27	-	-	CASSFGLLRGSTDTQYF	TGTGCCAGCAGTTTCGGATTGTTGCGGGGAAGCACAGATACGCAGTATTTT
TRBJ1-4	TRBV7-9	-	-	CASSRGLGKEKLFF	TGTGCCAGCAGCAGGGGCCTTGGGAAAGAAAAACTGTTTTTT
TRBJ2-5	TRBV29-1	TRBD2	many	CSVTLAGGLGETQYF	TGCAGCGTTACACTAGCGGGAGGCTTGGGAGAGACCCAGTACTTC
TRBJ2-3	TRBV5-1	-	-	CASSLGRARDTQYF	TGCGCCAGCAGCTTGGGCAGGGCAAGAGATACGCAGTATTTT
TRBJ1-4	TRBV9	-	few	CASSATVKSTNEKLFF	TGTGCCAGCAGCGCGACTGTTAAATCAACTAATGAAAAACTGTTTTTT
TRBJ1-1	TRBV5-1	-	few	CASKPGVGTEAFF	TGCGCCAGCAAACCAGGGGTTGGCACTGAAGCTTTCTTT
TRBJ2-7	TRBV5-4	TRBD2	once	CASSSTSAYEQYF	TGTGCCAGCAGCTCGACTAGCGCTTACGAGCAGTACTTC
TRBJ2-5	TRBV4-1	TRBD1	medium-sized	CASSRFRDRGKETQYF	TGCGCCAGCAGCCGTTTCCGGGACAGGGGGAAAGAGACCCAGTACTTC
TRBJ2-1	TRBV19	TRBD1	-	CASHPRGQDSYNEQFF	TGTGCCAGTCACCCTAGAGGACAGGACTCCTACAATGAGCAGTTCTTC
TRBJ1-2	TRBV27	-	-	CASSPGQFYGYTF	TGTGCCAGCAGTCCCGGACAGTTCTATGGCTACACCTTC
TRBJ2-1	TRBV4-1	TRBD2	-	CASSQAWRGGSSWFF	TGCGCCAGCAGCCAAGCGTGGCGGGGGGGTAGCAGTTGGTTCTTC
TRBJ2-3	TRBV5-1	-	many	CASKQGGGTDTQYF	TGCGCCAGCAAACAGGGTGGAGGCACAGATACGCAGTATTTT